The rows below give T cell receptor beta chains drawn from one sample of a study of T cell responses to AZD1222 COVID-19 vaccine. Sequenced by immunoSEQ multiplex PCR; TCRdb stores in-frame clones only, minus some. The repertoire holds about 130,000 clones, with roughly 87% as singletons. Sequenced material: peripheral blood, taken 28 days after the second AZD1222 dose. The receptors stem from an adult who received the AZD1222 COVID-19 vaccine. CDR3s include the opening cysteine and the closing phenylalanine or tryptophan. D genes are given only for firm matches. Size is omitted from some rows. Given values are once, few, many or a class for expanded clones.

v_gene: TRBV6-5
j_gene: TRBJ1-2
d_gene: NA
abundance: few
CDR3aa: CASSLDFYGYTF
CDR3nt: TGTGCCAGCAGTTTGGACTTCTATGGCTACACCTTC

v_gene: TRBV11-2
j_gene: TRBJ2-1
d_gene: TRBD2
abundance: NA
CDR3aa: CASSLTSFWLFF
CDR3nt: TGTGCCAGCAGCTTGACTAGCTTTTGGCTGTTCTTC

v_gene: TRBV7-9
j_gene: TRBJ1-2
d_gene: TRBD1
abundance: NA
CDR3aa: CASSRTGDNYGYTF
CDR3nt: TGTGCCAGCAGCCGCACAGGGGACAACTATGGCTACACCTTC

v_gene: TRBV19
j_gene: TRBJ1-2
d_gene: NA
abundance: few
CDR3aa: CASSADLGRGGYTF
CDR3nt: TGTGCCAGTAGCGCGGATTTAGGAAGGGGGGGCTACACCTTC

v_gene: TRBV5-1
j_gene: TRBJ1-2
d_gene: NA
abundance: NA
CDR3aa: CASRASGGSLGYTF
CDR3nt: TGCGCCAGCAGGGCCTCGGGAGGATCCTTGGGCTACACCTTC

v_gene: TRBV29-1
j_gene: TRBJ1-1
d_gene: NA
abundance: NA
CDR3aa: CSGGDTEAFF
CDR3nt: TGCAGCGGGGGTGACACAGAAGCTTTCTTT

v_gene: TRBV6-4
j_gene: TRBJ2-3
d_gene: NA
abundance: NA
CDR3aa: CASSDSGEDTQYF
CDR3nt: TGTGCCAGCAGTGACTCGGGGGAAGATACGCAGTATTTT

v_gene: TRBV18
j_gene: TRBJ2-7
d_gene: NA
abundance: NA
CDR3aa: CASTAMETYEQYF
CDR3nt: TGTGCCAGCACTGCAATGGAGACCTACGAGCAGTACTTC

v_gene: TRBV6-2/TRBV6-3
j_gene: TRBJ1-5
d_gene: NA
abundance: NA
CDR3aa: CASSFDPTINQPQHF
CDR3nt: TGTGCCAGCAGTTTTGACCCGACTATAAATCAGCCCCAGCATTTT

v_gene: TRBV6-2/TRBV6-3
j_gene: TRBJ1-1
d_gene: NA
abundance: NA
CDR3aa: CASSYNGQNTEAFF
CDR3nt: TGTGCCAGCAGTTACAACGGACAGAACACTGAAGCTTTCTTT

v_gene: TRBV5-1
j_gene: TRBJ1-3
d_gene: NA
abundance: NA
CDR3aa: CASSLAGPASGNTIYF
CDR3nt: TGCGCCAGCAGCTTGGCCGGACCGGCCTCTGGAAACACCATATATTTT

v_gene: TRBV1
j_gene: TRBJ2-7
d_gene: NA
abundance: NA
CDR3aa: CTSSQSTTGTSGRKPYEQYF
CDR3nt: TGCACCAGCAGCCAAAGCACGACCGGGACTAGCGGGAGGAAACCCTACGAGCAGTACTTC

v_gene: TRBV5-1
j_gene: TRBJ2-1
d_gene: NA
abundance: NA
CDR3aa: CASSLDGPDEQFF
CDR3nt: TGCGCCAGCAGCTTGGATGGGCCGGATGAGCAGTTCTTC

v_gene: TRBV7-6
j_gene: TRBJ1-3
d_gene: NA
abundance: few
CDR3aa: CASSFEVGEGNTIYF
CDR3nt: TGTGCCAGCAGCTTCGAAGTTGGGGAAGGAAACACCATATATTTT

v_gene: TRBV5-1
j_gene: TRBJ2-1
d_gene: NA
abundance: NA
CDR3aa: CASSLEVGVGEQFF
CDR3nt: TGCGCCAGCAGCTTGGAAGTCGGGGTAGGTGAGCAGTTCTTC

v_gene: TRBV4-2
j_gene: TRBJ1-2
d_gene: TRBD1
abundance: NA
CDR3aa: CASRPGTGGYYGYTF
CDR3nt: TGTGCCAGCAGACCCGGGACAGGGGGGTACTATGGCTACACCTTC

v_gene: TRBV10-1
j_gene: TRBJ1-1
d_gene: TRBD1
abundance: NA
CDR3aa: CASSDGTGYSEAFF
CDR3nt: TGCGCCAGCAGTGATGGGACAGGATATTCTGAAGCTTTCTTT

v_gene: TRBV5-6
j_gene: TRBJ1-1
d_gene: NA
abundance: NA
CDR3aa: CASSFIDTEAFF
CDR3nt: TGTGCCAGCAGCTTTATTGACACTGAAGCTTTCTTT

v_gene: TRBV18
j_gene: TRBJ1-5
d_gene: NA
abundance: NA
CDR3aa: CASSPASNQPQHF
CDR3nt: TGTGCCAGCTCACCAGCTAGCAATCAGCCCCAGCATTTT

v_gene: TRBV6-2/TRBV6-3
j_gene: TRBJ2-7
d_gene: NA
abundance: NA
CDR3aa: CASSYFTPGVDGYEQYF
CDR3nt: TGTGCCAGCAGTTACTTCACTCCGGGGGTGGACGGCTACGAGCAGTACTTC

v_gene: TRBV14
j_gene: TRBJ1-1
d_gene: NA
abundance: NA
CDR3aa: CASSQAISQYPLNTEAFF
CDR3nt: TGTGCCAGCAGCCAAGCAATTTCCCAGTACCCATTGAACACTGAAGCTTTCTTT

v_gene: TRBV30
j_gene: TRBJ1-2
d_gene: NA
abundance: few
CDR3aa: CAWSRHVTAGYTF
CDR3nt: TGTGCCTGGAGCAGACACGTTACAGCTGGCTACACCTTC

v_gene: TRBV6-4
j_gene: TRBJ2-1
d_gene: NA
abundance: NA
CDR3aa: CASSESGFGNEQFF
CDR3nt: TGTGCCAGCAGTGAGTCCGGGTTCGGCAATGAGCAGTTCTTC

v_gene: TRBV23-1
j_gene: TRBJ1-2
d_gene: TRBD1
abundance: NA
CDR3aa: CASSLRTGSVGYTF
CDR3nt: TGCGCCAGCAGTCTACGGACAGGCTCGGTTGGCTACACCTTC

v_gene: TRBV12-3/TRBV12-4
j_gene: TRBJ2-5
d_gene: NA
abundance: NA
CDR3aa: CASSLDYRETQYF
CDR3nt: TGTGCCAGCAGTTTAGACTACCGGGAGACCCAGTACTTC

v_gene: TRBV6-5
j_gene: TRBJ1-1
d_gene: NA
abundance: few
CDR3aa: CASSYSGGTEAFF
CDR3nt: TGTGCCAGCAGTTACTCGGGGGGCACTGAAGCTTTCTTT

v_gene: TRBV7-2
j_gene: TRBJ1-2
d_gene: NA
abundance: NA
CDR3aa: CASSHRGPVYGYTF
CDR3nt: TGTGCCAGCAGCCACCGGGGCCCCGTCTATGGCTACACCTTC

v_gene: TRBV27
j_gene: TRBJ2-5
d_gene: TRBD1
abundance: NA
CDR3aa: CASSLRQGWETQYF
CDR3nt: TGTGCCAGCAGTCTCCGACAGGGCTGGGAGACCCAGTACTTC

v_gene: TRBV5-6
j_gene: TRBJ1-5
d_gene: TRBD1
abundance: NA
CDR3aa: CASSRRDRGLWENQPQHF
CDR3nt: TGTGCCAGCAGCCGAAGGGACAGGGGGCTTTGGGAAAATCAGCCCCAGCATTTT

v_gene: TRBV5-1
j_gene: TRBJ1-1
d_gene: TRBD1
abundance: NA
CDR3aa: CASRQRTGANTEAFF
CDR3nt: TGCGCCAGCAGACAAAGGACAGGCGCGAACACTGAAGCTTTCTTT

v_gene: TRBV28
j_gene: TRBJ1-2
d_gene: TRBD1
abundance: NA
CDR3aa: CASSLGQGRYGYTF
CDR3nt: TGTGCCAGCAGTCTCGGACAGGGTCGCTATGGCTACACCTTC

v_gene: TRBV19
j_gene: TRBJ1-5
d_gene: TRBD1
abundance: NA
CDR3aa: CASSIGTTGVSNQPQHF
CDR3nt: TGTGCCAGTAGTATAGGTACGACAGGGGTTAGCAATCAGCCCCAGCATTTT